Listed below are T cell receptor beta chains from one sample, sequenced in a study of siplizumab effects on memory and regulatory T cells. TCRdb's copy holds only in-frame clones and misses some; the assay was immunoSEQ multiplex PCR. The table shows 90,000 to 130,000 clones, with roughly 89% occurring only once. Sequencing used CD4+ T cells sorted from blood. All receptors derive from a human donor in good health. Each CDR3 is given with its conserved first and last residue. A D gene is named only where the DNA matches it firmly. Only some rows state a clone size, as once, few, many or a class for expanded clones.

TRBV9	TRBJ1-1	NA	TRBD1	CASSGKGAAEAFF	TGTGCCAGCTCGGGGAAGGGGGCGGCTGAAGCTTTCTTT
TRBV20-1	TRBJ2-2	NA	NA	CSARVTGELFF	TGCAGTGCTAGAGTCACCGGGGAGCTGTTTTTT
TRBV5-1	TRBJ2-5	NA	TRBD1	CASSLGDRGKETQYF	TGCGCCAGCAGCTTGGGGGACAGGGGTAAAGAGACCCAGTACTTC
TRBV9	TRBJ2-6	NA	NA	CASSVVGAGANVLTF	TGTGCCAGCAGCGTAGTTGGAGCTGGGGCCAACGTCCTGACTTTC
TRBV27	TRBJ2-7	NA	NA	CASSLRQGYEQYF	TGTGCCAGCAGTTTAAGGCAGGGCTACGAGCAGTACTTC
TRBV10-3	TRBJ2-3	NA	TRBD2	CAISTSGGSTDTQYF	TGTGCCATCAGTACTAGCGGGGGTAGCACAGATACGCAGTATTTT
TRBV6-6	TRBJ2-7	once	NA	CASSDPTVSSYEQYF	TGTGCCAGCAGTGACCCGACAGTCTCCTCCTACGAGCAGTACTTC
TRBV18	TRBJ2-2	NA	NA	CASSPNTGELFF	TGTGCCAGCTCACCCAACACCGGGGAGCTGTTTTTT
TRBV28	TRBJ2-5	NA	NA	CASSLQGQEGTQYF	TGTGCCAGCAGTTTACAGGGGCAAGAAGGGACCCAGTACTTC
TRBV25-1	TRBJ1-4	NA	TRBD1	CASSESGFGDSREKLFF	TGTGCCAGCAGTGAATCAGGTTTTGGGGACAGCCGGGAAAAACTGTTTTTT
TRBV5-1	TRBJ2-7	NA	NA	CASSLGELYEQYF	TGCGCCAGCAGCTTGGGAGAACTCTACGAGCAGTACTTC
TRBV7-9	TRBJ1-5	once	NA	CASSFSGQPQHF	TGTGCCAGCAGCTTCTCGGGTCAGCCCCAGCATTTT
TRBV5-6	TRBJ1-2	few	TRBD1	CASSSIETGGAFNYGYTF	TGTGCCAGCAGCAGCATAGAGACAGGGGGCGCTTTTAACTATGGCTACACCTTC
TRBV5-1	TRBJ2-7	NA	TRBD2	CASSLGRLADNYEQYF	TGCGCCAGCAGCTTGGGGAGACTAGCGGACAATTACGAGCAGTACTTC
TRBV5-4	TRBJ1-2	NA	NA	CASSLDYYGYTF	TGTGCCAGCAGCTTGGATTACTATGGCTACACCTTC
TRBV7-6	TRBJ1-4	NA	NA	CASSPRVGWSEKLFF	TGTGCCAGCAGCCCCCGAGTGGGTTGGTCGGAAAAACTGTTTTTT
TRBV5-1	TRBJ2-2	NA	TRBD2	CASSLTGGTGELFF	TGCGCCAGCAGCTTAACGGGGGGTACCGGGGAGCTGTTTTTT
TRBV23-1	TRBJ2-1	NA	TRBD2	CASSRTGLPPLAGGSYNEQFF	TGCGCCAGCAGTCGGACGGGCCTCCCCCCACTAGCGGGGGGTTCCTACAATGAGCAGTTCTTC
TRBV10-1	TRBJ1-5	NA	NA	CASSESLNQPQHF	TGCGCCAGCAGTGAGTCCCTAAATCAGCCCCAGCATTTT
TRBV7-8	TRBJ2-1	NA	NA	CASRLSGAQFF	TGTGCCAGCAGGTTATCCGGGGCGCAGTTCTTC
TRBV5-1	TRBJ1-2	NA	TRBD1	CASHLTGTGSGYTF	TGCGCCAGCCACCTGACCGGGACAGGGAGCGGCTACACCTTC
TRBV28	TRBJ1-6	few	NA	CASSLTGYSSPLHF	TGTGCCAGCAGCCTTACAGGGTATAGCTCACCCCTCCACTTT
TRBV25-1	TRBJ1-4	NA	TRBD1	CASSESGLGTGDEKLFF	TGTGCCAGCAGTGAATCGGGTTTGGGGACAGGTGATGAAAAACTGTTTTTT
TRBV5-1	TRBJ2-7	NA	TRBD2	CASSLAGATYEQYF	TGCGCCAGCAGCTTAGCGGGGGCGACCTACGAGCAGTACTTC
TRBV25-1	TRBJ2-7	NA	TRBD2	CASSEAGTSGSYEQYF	TGTGCCAGCAGTGAGGCCGGGACTAGCGGCTCCTACGAGCAGTACTTC
TRBV7-9	TRBJ1-1	few	NA	CASSLGQAGGEAFF	TGTGCCAGCAGCTTAGGCCAGGCGGGGGGCGAAGCTTTCTTT
TRBV18	TRBJ2-7	NA	NA	CASSPWGGGVTEYEQYF	TGTGCCAGCTCACCATGGGGTGGCGGGGTGACCGAATACGAGCAGTACTTC
TRBV5-1	TRBJ2-7	NA	NA	CASSLAGFGTVSYEQYF	TGCGCCAGCAGCTTGGCAGGGTTCGGGACGGTTTCCTACGAGCAGTACTTC
TRBV4-1	TRBJ1-3	NA	NA	CASSQVGGKASGNTIYF	TGCGCCAGCAGCCAAGTAGGGGGTAAAGCCTCTGGAAACACCATATATTTT
TRBV19	TRBJ2-2	NA	TRBD1	CASSSWTGLYSGELFF	TGTGCCAGTAGTAGCTGGACAGGGTTGTATTCCGGGGAGCTGTTTTTT
TRBV6-5	TRBJ2-7	NA	NA	CASSYHGPVSYEQYF	TGTGCCAGCAGTTACCACGGCCCGGTCTCCTACGAGCAGTACTTC